This T cell receptor (beta chain) was recovered during a study of post-analysis software for immune sequencing data. The germline V gene encodes CDR1 SGHRS and CDR2 YFSETQ. The CDR3 runs 18 residues. V was clipped by 1 base and J by 0 bases; unmatched bases: 5. Study observations and caveats: Same-batch samples co-clustered strongly by F measure. Patients had higher frequencies than controls of about five TRBV segments, including TRBV5-6, TRBV5-1 and TRBV20-1.

TCR beta libraries were prepared from cDNA with unique molecular identifiers. TCRdb re-analysed the PCR reads in MiXCR, keeping a single row per CDR3 protein. The sample carries 750,000 to 950,000 distinct CDR3 sequences, approximately 53% recorded once. As to this clonotype: Its antigen remains unknown.

This TCR was recovered from a girl aged 10 to 17 with multiple sclerosis. This chain uses TRBV5-1 with TRBJ2-1; 12 bases are a match to TRBD2. The sequenced sample was blood. The CDR3, as DNA: TGCGCCAGCAGCTTGACTAGCGGGAGGCTGAGCTCCTACAATGAGCAGTTCTTC. This encodes CASSLTSGRLSSYNEQFF. Complete variable domain (other parts from reference TRBV5-1 and TRBJ2-1): KAGVTQTPRYLIKTRGQQVTLSCSPISGHRSVSWYQQTPGQGLQFLFEYFSETQRNKGNFPGRFSGRQFSNSRSEMNVSTLELGDSALYLCASSLTSGRLSSYNEQFFGPGTRLTVL.